These T cell receptor beta chains were read from a single sample in a study of shared clonotypes between healthy human individuals. Only in-frame clones appear in the TCRdb table, and some are missing; sequencing was by immunoSEQ multiplex PCR. The sample shows 2,500,000 or so clones, around 90% of them seen only once. The sequenced material came from naive CD4+ T cells from PBMCs. All receptors derive from a man in his late teens or twenties in good health. Some clones in this sample may be carry-over from other donors' samples. Both conserved end residues are part of each CDR3. Each record gives: J gene, V gene, clone size, D gene, CDR3 DNA, CDR3 protein. A D gene is named only where the DNA matches it firmly. Not every row has a clone size; where given, it reads once, few, many or a size class.

TRBJ2-7 TRBV27 NA TRBD1 TGTGCCAGCAGTTGGACAGGGGGCGCGCACTACGGGCAGTACTTC CASSWTGGAHYGQYF
TRBJ2-7 TRBV20-1 NA NA TGCAGTGCTAGAGATAGGGGCGAGCAGTACTTC CSARDRGEQYF
TRBJ2-7 TRBV7-9 NA NA TGTGCCAGCAGCTTAACAGGGTACGGGAACGAGCAGTACTTC CASSLTGYGNEQYF
TRBJ1-1 TRBV6-6 NA NA TGTGCCAGCACCAGGTCGGGACACCCCCCTAACACTGAAGCTTTCTTT CASTRSGHPPNTEAFF
TRBJ1-1 TRBV28 NA NA TGTGCCAGCAGAAGCAGGTGGCAGGGTGTTCCTGAAGCTTTCTTT CASRSRWQGVPEAFF
TRBJ1-1 TRBV28 NA NA TGTGCCAGCAATCTAAGAGGGCTGGAGGCTTTCTTT CASNLRGLEAFF
TRBJ1-5 TRBV15 once NA TGTGCCACCAGCAGAGGGGTTCTTATCGGGGACGCGTCGGGGCAGCCCCAGCATTTT CATSRGVLIGDASGQPQHF
TRBJ2-6 TRBV19 NA NA TGTGCCAGTAGTATACGACCGCCCAGGGCCAACGTCCTGACTTTC CASSIRPPRANVLTF
TRBJ2-3 TRBV5-8 NA TRBD1 TGTGCCAGCAGCGCCGGACAGGGGTGGACAGATACGCAGTATTTT CASSAGQGWTDTQYF
TRBJ2-1 TRBV12-5 NA NA TGTGCTAGTGGTTTGGCCAACAATGAGCAGTTCTTC CASGLANNEQFF
TRBJ1-4 TRBV10-3 NA TRBD1 TGTGCCACTGGACAGGGGTCTAATGAAAAACTGTTTTTT CATGQGSNEKLFF
TRBJ1-5 TRBV28 NA TRBD1 TGTGCCAGCAGTTTACGGGCATGGACAGGGGGCTACCAGCCCCAGCATTTT CASSLRAWTGGYQPQHF
TRBJ2-1 TRBV30 NA TRBD1 TGTGCCTGGAACCAGGGACAGGGCTACAATGAGCAGTTCTTC CAWNQGQGYNEQFF
TRBJ2-5 TRBV5-1 few NA TGCGCCAGCAGCCTGAGGACCGGACAAGAGACCCAGTACTTC CASSLRTGQETQYF
TRBJ2-3 TRBV6-1 NA TRBD2 TGTGCCAGCAGTCGAAGCGGGACCGGCACAGATACGCAGTATTTT CASSRSGTGTDTQYF
TRBJ1-1 TRBV5-1 NA NA TGCGCCAGCAGCCCCGGGTTTACCACTGAAGCTTTCTTT CASSPGFTTEAFF
TRBJ2-1 TRBV6-5 NA NA TGTGCCAGCAGTTGGGGGCGGGAGCAGTTCTTC CASSWGREQFF
TRBJ2-7 TRBV27 once NA TGTGCCAGCAGTTTTGATGGGGGCCCCTACGAGCAGTACTTC CASSFDGGPYEQYF
TRBJ1-1 TRBV7-6 NA NA TGTGCCAGCAGCTTAATGACCCGGGGGGTCGCTTTCTTT CASSLMTRGVAFF
TRBJ2-7 TRBV28 NA TRBD1 TGTGCCAGCGGGCGGACAGGGCACTACGAGCAGTACTTC CASGRTGHYEQYF
TRBJ1-2 TRBV5-1 NA NA TGCGCCAGCAGCTTGATTGCGGTTAATAGGGGAAGCTACACCTTC CASSLIAVNRGSYTF
TRBJ2-1 TRBV9 NA TRBD1 TGTGCCAGCAGCGCCGGAGCCGGGACAGTCGAAAGCAATGAGCAGTTCTTC CASSAGAGTVESNEQFF
TRBJ2-5 TRBV7-9 once NA TGTGCCAGCAGCTGGTCCTCAGGACAAGAGACCCAGTACTTC CASSWSSGQETQYF
TRBJ2-7 TRBV11-1 NA TRBD1 TGTGCCAGCAGCTTCGGACCGGGACAGGGGCTTCCGGAGCAGTACTTC CASSFGPGQGLPEQYF
TRBJ1-2 TRBV19 NA NA TGTGCCAGTAGTATCAGCCAGGGAACAAGCGGCTACACCTTC CASSISQGTSGYTF
TRBJ2-7 TRBV18 NA NA TGTGCCAGCTCACCAACACAGGCCTACGAGCAGTACTTC CASSPTQAYEQYF
TRBJ2-5 TRBV28 NA NA TGTGCCAGCAGTTTTGGCGGGACCGTGGAGACCCAGTACTTC CASSFGGTVETQYF
TRBJ2-3 TRBV7-3 NA TRBD1 TGTGCCAGTTCCGGGACAGGAGGGTTCACAGATACGCAGTATTTT CASSGTGGFTDTQYF
TRBJ1-5 TRBV6-1 few TRBD1 TGTGCCAGCAGTGAGGGACAGGGGTACGTTCAGCCCCAGCATTTT CASSEGQGYVQPQHF
TRBJ1-4 TRBV30 NA NA TGTGCCGGAGATACAACTAATGAAAAACTGTTTTTT CAGDTTNEKLFF
TRBJ2-3 TRBV6-1 NA NA TGTGCCAGCAGTGACCAGGACACAGATACGCAGTATTTT CASSDQDTDTQYF